This T cell receptor (beta chain) was sequenced for a study of cytomegalovirus exposure and HLA in healthy donors. Study-level findings and limits: In vitro experiments confirmed that three CMV-associated chains were specific for CMV antigens. The authors excluded some V segments, including TRBV6-2 and TRBV6-3, as indistinguishable.

PCR involved 60 Vbeta and 13 Jbeta primers. Libraries were prepared by immunoSEQ multiplex PCR; TCRdb keeps only in-frame clonotypes and omits some of them. This sample has over 150,000 clones; over 65% occur once, and the top ten carry about 2.5%. The J segment lost 4 bases and the V segment lost 5 bases, leaving 4 bases of the junction unmatched. The CDR3 sequence is 13 residues long. CDR1 and CDR2 (germline): SEHNR, FQNEAQ (reference sequence). Comments on this clone: Its antigen is undetermined.

The material sequenced was PBMCs. The J gene is TRBJ2-7, the V gene TRBV7-9, with 8 bases fitting TRBD2. The receptor was isolated from a middle-aged woman in good health and CMV-seropositive. The CDR3 reads CASSRGGGYEQYF. The CDR3, as DNA: TGTGCCAGCAGCCGGGGGGGTGGGTACGAGCAGTACTTC.